One and the same sample provided the 26 T cell receptor beta chains below, sequenced in a study of blood T cells in healthy people across ages. The authors ran a second PCR of 7 to 11 cycles using a sample-barcoded 5' primer and a J-beta primer mix. TCRdb itself ran the 5' RACE reads through MiXCR, one entry per CDR3 protein. The table includes about 720,000 distinct CDR3 sequences, approximately 21% detected once. The specimen was blood. These receptor sequences come from a man between 65 and 80 years old in good health.

The chain has TRBV4-2 and TRBJ2-1; a weak D match, TRBD2 (6 bases). The better agreement between TRBJ2-7 and the DNA end casts doubt on the J call. Germline V CDR1 and CDR2: LGHNA, YNFKEQ. The CDR3 runs to 14 residues. The DNA of the CDR3 is TGTGCCAGCAGCCAAGGGAGGGTAGGGCTCGAGCAGTACTTC. Protein: CASSQGRVGLEQYF.

The chain joins TRBV27 to TRBJ2-3, with 12 positions matching TRBD2. Germline CDR1 MNHEY, CDR2 SMNVEV (reference sequence). With V trimmed by 3 bases and J by 5 bases, 6 bases remained unmatched. CDR3 length: 16 amino acids. Here the CDR3 reads CASSFGRGLAGDTQYF. In DNA form, the CDR3 reads TGTGCCAGCAGTTTCGGGAGGGGACTAGCGGGAGATACGCAGTATTTT.

This clonotype was observed once. The chain is built from TRBV11-3 and TRBJ2-7; 7 nucleotides agree with TRBD1. The CDR3 is 16 amino acids. The V and J ends lost 3 bases and 0 bases, in that order; junction bases with no gene match: 8. Germline CDR1 reads SGHNT; CDR2 reads YENEEA. DNA for the CDR3: TGTGCCAGCAGCTTCGACGGACAGGAACCCTCCTACGAGCAGTACTTC. Translating gives CASSFDGQEPSYEQYF.

The chain employs TRBV28 and TRBJ1-6; TRBD1 is a possible D gene (5 bases). Trimming took 1 base from V and 10 from J, leaving 17 bases between them. The CDR3 is made up of 16 amino acids. The germline V gene has CDR1 MDHEN and CDR2 SYDVKM. The CDR3 DNA reads TGTGCCAGCAGTTTATTGCGGGGGGAAAGAAACTCACCCCTCCACTTT. Translated, it gives CASSLLRGERNSPLHF.

This clonotype was seen a handful of times. A much larger clone lies one base from this, so it may be a read error. The rearrangement joins TRBV7-2 to TRBJ2-3, with D uncertain. Germline V CDR1 and CDR2: SGHTA, FQGNSA. The CDR3 runs 13 residues. CDR3: CAGSPPSTDTQYF. The DNA for the CDR3 is TGTGCCGGCAGCCCCCCAAGCACAGATACGCAGTATTTT.

This clonotype was observed a few times. The rearrangement links TRBV6-2 or TRBV6-3 to TRBJ1-3, with D maybe TRBD1 (6 bases). The CDR3 has 14 residues. CDR1 MNHEY and CDR2 SVGEGT come from the germline V gene. Trimming took off 2 bases at V and 2 bases at J, with 7 bases between the two ends. The CDR3 DNA reads as TGTGCCAGCAGTTACCGACAGGCTGGAAACACCATATATTTT. Translation: CASSYRQAGNTIYF.

This clonotype was observed a few times. This chain joins TRBV6-1 and TRBJ2-5; 8 bases agree with TRBD2. The J call may be mistaken, given a closer DNA end match to TRBJ2-1. CDR1 is MNHNS and CDR2 is SASEGT in the germline V gene. This CDR3 comprises 18 residues. CDR3 sequence: CASSTPGGRRGPDAKQFF. In DNA, the CDR3 is TGTGCCAGCAGTACACCGGGAGGGCGGCGCGGTCCAGACGCAAAGCAGTTCTTC.

CDR3 sequence: CAISEAGRGGETQYF. For the CDR3, the DNA is TGTGCCATCAGTGAGGCTGGGCGAGGAGGGGAGACCCAGTACTTC. This rearrangement joins TRBV10-3 to TRBJ2-5; D is possibly TRBD2 (6 bases). CDR3 length: 15 amino acids. Germline V gene data show CDR1 as ENHRY and CDR2 as SYGVKD. Trimming removed 2 bases at V and 5 bases at J, with 15 bases between.

A few counts support this clonotype. The conserved closing phenylalanine or tryptophan is absent in this CDR3, likely reflecting a read error. V gene TRBV28 combines with J gene TRBJ1-2, with TRBD1 matching 9 bases. Germline V gene sequence: CDR1 MDHEN, CDR2 SYDVKM. V gave up 10 bases and J gave up 4 bases; unmatched junction bases: 13. This CDR3 has 15 residues. The CDR3 DNA sequence: TGTGCCACCTTCTCCGGGACAGGGTTCATCTATGGCTACACCATC. The encoded protein is CATFSGTGFIYGYTI.

The J gene is TRBJ1-1, the V gene TRBV5-6; D remains unclear. This CDR3 has 14 residues. Germline V gene data show CDR1 as SGHDT and CDR2 as YYEEEE. Trimming stripped 1 base from V and 6 bases from J, with 13 bases between. The CDR3 bases are TGTGCCAGCAGCTTGCACGAGTGGAGGTCTGAAGCTTTCTTT. Protein: CASSLHEWRSEAFF.

There are a few counts of this clonotype. The chain has TRBV20-1 and TRBJ1-3; 7 nucleotides line up with TRBD1. The CDR3 covers 15 residues. The V gene end was trimmed by 3 bases and the J gene end by 1 base; junction bases not matched to a gene: 6. Germline loops: CDR1 DFQATT, CDR2 SNEGSKA (reference sequence). The CDR3 spells CSARDNRGSGNTIYF. Written as DNA, the CDR3 is TGCAGTGCTAGGGACAACAGGGGTTCTGGAAACACCATATATTTT.

The V gene is TRBV20-1, the J gene TRBJ1-1, with unresolved D. The CDR3 sequence is 12 residues long. V was cut by 7 bases and J by 1 base, with 10 bases left in between. Germline lookup yields CDR1 DFQATT and CDR2 SNEGSKA (reference sequence). The CDR3 loop reads CSGRRPNTEAFF. DNA of the CDR3: TGCAGTGGTAGGAGACCGAACACTGAAGCTTTCTTT.

The chain employs TRBV7-2 and TRBJ2-3; 13 bases align to TRBD2. From germline, CDR1 is SGHTA and CDR2 FQGNSA. V shed 6 bases, J shed 2 bases, and the junction held 5 bases outside the gene matches. This CDR3 has 16 residues. This CDR3 is CASRSTSGGNTDTQYF. The CDR3 nucleotides read TGTGCCAGCAGATCGACTAGCGGGGGGAACACAGATACGCAGTATTTT.

This clonotype was recorded a few times. The chain links TRBV20-1 to TRBJ2-7; D ambiguous. Trimming pared 5 bases from V and 9 bases from J, leaving 14 bases between. Germline V lookup: CDR1 DFQATT, CDR2 SNEGSKA (reference sequence). The length of the CDR3 is 11 residues. This CDR3 is CSAAGFAGQYF. CDR3 DNA sequence: TGCAGTGCTGCCGGGTTCGCTGGGCAGTACTTC.

J is TRBJ2-1 and V is TRBV7-8, with 8 bases lining up with TRBD2. CDR3 length: 14 amino acids. The germline V gene has CDR1 SGHVS and CDR2 FQNEAQ. After removal of 1 base from V and 10 bases from J, the junction contained 6 bases not matched to a gene. The CDR3 reads CASSLDGGAGEQFF. DNA of the CDR3: TGTGCCAGCAGCTTAGACGGGGGGGCAGGGGAGCAGTTCTTC.

This clonotype was seen a handful of times. The chain couples TRBV28 to TRBJ2-5, with D hard to call. There are 15 residues in the CDR3. V gave up 5 bases and J gave up 5 bases, with 18 bases separating them. CDR1 is MDHEN, CDR2 SYDVKM, per germline. CDR3 nucleotide sequence: TGTGCCAGCAGTATCCGCAGCATTGGGTTCGAGACCCAGTACTTC. It is translated as CASSIRSIGFETQYF.

The chain has TRBV27 and TRBJ1-3; D not resolved. The CDR3 sequence is 13 residues long. Germline V CDR1 and CDR2: MNHEY, SMNVEV (reference sequence). Trimming cost V 0 bases and J 3 bases, with 3 bases left between them. In DNA form, the CDR3 reads TGTGCCAGCAGTTTATCGGTTGGAAACACCATATATTTT. It codes for CASSLSVGNTIYF.

This clonotype was seen ten or more times. This rearrangement joins TRBV6-6 to TRBJ2-5; no clear D. The J call could be wrong; TRBJ2-1 is a better fit for the DNA end. The CDR3 spans 11 residues. The V gene's germline CDR1 is MNHNY and CDR2 SVGAGI (reference sequence). CDR3 in DNA: TGTGCCAGCAGTTACTTTCTGGAGCAGTTCTTC. Residues: CASSYFLEQFF.

This clonotype came up many times. V usage is TRBV29-1 and J usage is TRBJ1-2; a possible D gene is TRBD1 (6 bases). The CDR3 sequence is 13 residues long. From germline, CDR1 is SQVTM and CDR2 ANQGSEA. The germline V and J ends were trimmed by 5 bases and 0 bases, with 10 bases remaining between them. CDR3 residues: CSVSGETNYGYTF. For the CDR3, the DNA is TGCAGCGTTTCAGGGGAAACTAACTATGGCTACACCTTC.

The chain recombines TRBV12-3 or TRBV12-4 with TRBJ1-1; no reliable D call. The CDR3 extends over 13 amino acids. V was cut by 2 bases and J by 5 bases, with 9 bases left in between. The CDR3 bases are TGTGCCAGCAGTTTAAGGGATAGAACTGAAGCTTTCTTT. This sequence encodes CASSLRDRTEAFF.

This clonotype was counted between two and nine times. The genes are TRBV5-1 and TRBJ1-1, with TRBD1 as a possible D gene (6 bases). From germline, CDR1 is SGHRS and CDR2 YFSETQ. CDR3 length equals 14 residues. Trimming took off 4 bases at V and 3 bases at J, with 13 bases between the two ends. The CDR3 coding sequence is TGCGCCAGCAGCCCTGGGGGGCTCGACACTGAAGCTTTCTTT. The encoded protein is CASSPGGLDTEAFF. Drawing the rest from reference TRBV5-1 and TRBJ1-1, the complete variable domain is KAGVTQTPRYLIKTRGQQVTLSCSPISGHRSVSWYQQTPGQGLQFLFEYFSETQRNKGNFPGRFSGRQFSNSRSEMNVSTLELGDSALYLCASSPGGLDTEAFFGQGTRLTVV.

This chain links TRBV4-1 with TRBJ1-2; the D is unclear. V lost 0 bases to trimming and J lost 2 bases, with 7 bases between them. Germline V gene data show CDR1 as MGHRA and CDR2 as YSYEKL. The CDR3 totals 14 residues. The CDR3: CASSQDRQNYGYTF. DNA for the CDR3: TGCGCCAGCAGCCAAGATAGGCAGAACTATGGCTACACCTTC.

In this sample, this clonotype turned up a few times. The gene calls are TRBV5-6 and TRBJ2-1, with no clear D. CDR3 length: 15 residues. The ends were cut back, 4 bases at V and 6 bases at J, with 17 bases in the middle. Germline assignment: CDR1 SGHDT and CDR2 YYEEEE. DNA for the CDR3: TGTGCCAGCAGCCGCGACTCTCCCTTTGGCAATGAGCAGTTCTTC. Translated: CASSRDSPFGNEQFF.

J is TRBJ1-6 and V is TRBV12-3 or TRBV12-4, with D tentatively TRBD1 (5 bases). CDR3 size: 15 residues. V was pared by 3 bases and J by 4 bases, with 10 bases between. The CDR3 nucleotides are TGTGCCAGCAGTTTTAGAGGGGTTTATAATTCACCCCTCCACTTT. As protein: CASSFRGVYNSPLHF.

The chain has TRBV20-1 and TRBJ2-5; 8 nucleotides match TRBD2. The CDR3 has 13 amino acids. With 3 bases clipped from V and 5 bases from J, the junction kept 5 bases outside the gene matches. CDR1 is DFQATT, CDR2 SNEGSKA, per germline (reference sequence). CDR3 DNA: TGCAGTGCTAGCGGGGGGGCCTTCGAGACCCAGTACTTC. Its protein is CSASGGAFETQYF.

The chain links TRBV19 to TRBJ2-3; 10 nucleotides align to TRBD2. Per the germline V gene, CDR1 is LNHDA and CDR2 is SQIVND (reference sequence). V was clipped by 4 bases and J by 1 base; unmatched bases: 5. The CDR3 loop spans 16 amino acids. The chain's CDR3 is CASSTLLAGGTDTQYF. The CDR3, as DNA: TGTGCCAGTAGTACCCTTCTAGCGGGAGGCACAGATACGCAGTATTTT.